This T cell receptor beta chain was recorded in a study of Graves' ophthalmopathy and Graves' hyperthyroidism. At the level of the study: Peripheral blood samples were taken at initial diagnosis, before any treatment.

The CDR3 is made up of 14 amino acids. The V gene's germline CDR1 is WNHNN and CDR2 SYGVQD (reference sequence). About this clonotype: The antigen remains undetermined. Mismatch with germline at one junction end may stem from a read error.

Study outcomes and limitations: Sensitivity reached 85% to 90% and specificity 81.08% for a 13-signature model separating ophthalmopathy from stable hyperthyroidism.

A duration under 3 months, NOSPECS ≥4, CAS ≥3 and moderate-to-severe activity characterized the donors with ophthalmopathy. The authors used Ficoll-Paque density gradient centrifugation to separate PBMCs. The input was approximately 10 ml of fresh peripheral blood. TCR beta CDR3 amplification used RNA transcripts. Second-round multiplex PCR came after a first-round RT-PCR that employed HTBI primers. MiXCR, applied by TCRdb to the multiplex PCR reads, yields one record per CDR3 protein. The repertoire has around 670,000 distinct CDR3 sequences, around 40% of them found once; the top ten carry 44%. Material: peripheral blood. This sequence was found in an adult man with Graves' ophthalmopathy. The genes are TRBV10-1 and TRBJ2-7; D not certain. CDR3 nucleotide sequence: TGCGCTAGCATCCGACCCACGGAATCCTACGAGCAGTACTTC. Translating gives CASIRPTESYEQYF.